The sequence of this T cell receptor beta chain was determined in a study of early T cells in non-severe SARS-CoV-2 infection. Whole-study context: Unsorted whole blood bulk RNA was sequenced, with unpaired chains.

Study-level results: Database matching using VDJdb favored anti-spike CD8 responses, with private and CD4 specificities left missing.

This clonotype came up once. What it binds is not known. Molecules of cDNA were individually given unique molecular identifiers that were attached to them. TCRdb called the 5' RACE reads again in MiXCR, with one record for every CDR3 protein. The sample gives more than 75,000 distinct CDR3 sequences, around 14% of which show up once; approximately 6.5% is in the top ten. V was pared by 5 bases and J by 2 bases, with 12 bases between. The germline V gene encodes CDR1 SEHNR and CDR2 FQNEAQ (reference sequence). This CDR3 is built from 14 residues. This chain joins TRBV7-9 and TRBJ2-5; no clear D. This TCR derives from an adult who was a healthcare worker with PCR-confirmed SARS-CoV-2 infection or an uninfected control (not recorded which). Material for sequencing was whole blood. CDR3 residues: CASSRKGGQETQYF. DNA of the CDR3: TGTGCCAGCAGCAGGAAGGGTGGGCAAGAGACCCAGTACTTC.